One sample yielded the 15 T cell receptor beta chains listed below, sequenced in a study of regulatory T cells in long-lasting Graves disease. Arm-PCR of CDR3 regions with iRepertoire HTBI primers generated TCR beta libraries. TCRdb ran MiXCR on the multiplex PCR reads and lists one entry per CDR3 protein. The sample holds fewer than 500,000 distinct CDR3 sequences, roughly 15% seen once. Time point defined: newly diagnosed GD, antithyroid drugs for less than 3 months. From RNA extracted from PBMCs, the TCR library was made. The same data also contributed to another study, on T cells in Graves' hyperthyroidism and ophthalmopathy.

The source material was peripheral blood mononuclear cells (PBMCs), sampled at new diagnosis, from a patient treated with antithyroid drugs. The source of these receptors is a man aged 35-49 years with Graves disease.

This chain joins TRBV3-1 and TRBJ1-1; 7 bases agree with TRBD1. J lost 6 bases, V lost 5 bases, and 6 bases had no gene match. CDR3 length equals 13 residues. From germline, CDR1 is LGHDT and CDR2 YNNKEL (reference sequence). The CDR3 DNA follows: TGTGCCAGCAGCACACAGGGGCGGGCTGAAGCTTTCTTT. Protein: CASSTQGRAEAFF.

This clonotype was detected only a few times. This rearrangement joins TRBV11-3 to TRBJ2-1; D assignment may be TRBD1 or TRBD2 (5 bases each). V lost 2 bases, J lost 0 bases, and 11 bases lay in between. The CDR3 extends over 16 amino acids. Looked up from germline, CDR1 is SGHNT and CDR2 is YENEEA. The DNA for the CDR3 is TGTGCCAGCAGCTTACCTTTGAGGGGCTCCTACAATGAGCAGTTCTTC. It is translated as CASSLPLRGSYNEQFF.

About this clonotype itself: This sequence is one base from a far larger clone and is likely a read error. The CDR3 DNA reads as TGTGCCGGCAGTACCCCAGGGACTAGCGGCGATACGCAGTATTTT. It encodes CAGSTPGTSGDTQYF. The V and J genes are TRBV28 and TRBJ1-1; 11 bases map to TRBD2. The better agreement between TRBJ2-3 and the DNA end casts doubt on the J call. The CDR3 extends over 15 amino acids. Per the germline V gene, CDR1 is MDHEN and CDR2 is SYDVKM.

About this clonotype itself: A much larger clone is a single base away; this may be a read error. The chain joins TRBV28 to TRBJ2-1, with D uncertain. V was cut by 5 bases and J by 8 bases, with 7 bases left in between. This CDR3 is built from 11 residues. Looked up from germline, CDR1 is MDHEN and CDR2 is SYDVKM. The DNA for the CDR3 is TGTGCCAGCAGTGGTCATTATGAGCAGTTCTTC. This translates into CASSGHYEQFF. Using reference TRBV28 and TRBJ2-1 for the parts outside the CDR3, the full variable domain is DVKVTQSSRYLVKRTGEKVFLECVQDMDHENMFWYRQDPGLGLRLIYFSYDVKMKEKGDIPEGYSVSREKKERFSLILESASTNQTSMYLCASSGHYEQFFGPGTRLTVL.

The CDR3 sequence: CSAGAGGLYEQYF. The DNA of the CDR3 is TGCAGTGCTGGAGCGGGAGGTCTATACGAGCAGTACTTC. This chain joins TRBV20-1 and TRBJ2-7, with 9 bases fitting TRBD2. CDR3 length: 13 residues. J was trimmed by 4 bases and V by 5 bases; bases with no gene match: 6. CDR1 and CDR2 (germline): DFQATT, SNEGSKA (reference sequence).

The table lists this clonotype with a few counts. The rearrangement joins TRBV10-3 to TRBJ2-1; 11 nucleotides agree with TRBD2. The CDR3 extends over 15 amino acids. The germline CDR1 and CDR2 sequences are ENHRY and SYGVKD. Trimming cost V 9 bases and J 8 bases; bases outside gene matches: 12. The CDR3 is CAIRHTSGSLDEQFF. CDR3 bases: TGTGCCATAAGACACACTAGCGGGAGTTTGGATGAGCAGTTCTTC.

The chain joins TRBV2 to TRBJ1-6; a weak D match, TRBD1 (5 bases). The length of the CDR3 is 15 residues. From germline, CDR1 is SNHLY and CDR2 FYNNEI. Trimming pared 1 base from V and 7 bases from J, leaving 11 bases between. This CDR3 reads CASSEEPGRNSPLHF. The CDR3 coding sequence is TGTGCCAGCAGTGAAGAGCCAGGGAGAAATTCACCCCTCCACTTT. The full variable domain, in which reference TRBV2 and TRBJ1-6 provide the parts outside the CDR3, is EPEVTQTPSHQVTQMGQEVILRCVPISNHLYFYWYRQILGQKVEFLVSFYNNEISEKSEIFDDQFSVERPDGSNFTLKIRSTKLEDSAMYFCASSEEPGRNSPLHFGNGTRLTVT.

Ten or more counts support this clonotype. The chain combines TRBV6-1 with TRBJ2-3; no clear D gene. The CDR3 has 17 residues. Germline V CDR1 and CDR2: MNHNS, SASEGT. Trimming took 5 bases from V and 5 from J, leaving 23 bases between them. The CDR3 DNA sequence: TGTGCCAGCAGTCAAGGGCGCTACCGGGCAACTAAAGATACGCAGTATTTT. It is translated as CASSQGRYRATKDTQYF.

This clonotype was detected ten times or more. V is TRBV7-9 and J is TRBJ2-7; D is unclear. Per germline, CDR1 SEHNR and CDR2 FQNEAQ (reference sequence). This CDR3 is built from 12 residues. Trimming stripped 4 bases from V and 3 bases from J, with 7 bases between. CDR3 sequence: CASSSWLYEQYF. In nucleotides, the CDR3 is TGTGCCAGCAGCTCTTGGCTCTACGAGCAGTACTTC.

This clonotype was seen only a few times. This chain joins TRBV7-9 and TRBJ2-7; 9 positions agree with TRBD2. The CDR3 is 14 residues long. V was clipped by 5 bases and J by 5 bases; unmatched bases: 7. Germline loops: CDR1 SEHNR, CDR2 FQNEAQ (reference sequence). In DNA form, the CDR3 reads TGTGCCAGCAGCACCATAGCGGGAGTCAACGAGCAGTACTTC. This encodes CASSTIAGVNEQYF.

The rearrangement uses TRBV6-1 and TRBJ1-5; 7 bases match TRBD1. V gave up 5 bases and J gave up 7 bases; unmatched junction bases: 8. The V gene's germline CDR1 is MNHNS and CDR2 SASEGT. This CDR3 is 14 amino acids long. The CDR3 DNA follows: TGTGCCAGCAGTAAGGAGACAGGGTACCAGCCCCAGCATTTT. Protein sequence: CASSKETGYQPQHF.

This clonotype occurred many times. This chain uses TRBV14 with TRBJ2-5; 8 nucleotides match TRBD1. Germline CDR1 is SGHDN and CDR2 is FVKESK. Unmatched junction bases numbered 4, after V lost 0 bases and J lost 4 bases. This CDR3 comprises 15 residues. Here the CDR3 reads CASSQDAGGGETQYF. The CDR3 DNA reads as TGTGCCAGCAGCCAAGATGCAGGGGGCGGAGAGACCCAGTACTTC.

A few counts support this clonotype. The rearrangement joins TRBV28 to TRBJ1-1; no clear D gene. The CDR3 runs to 12 residues. V lost 4 bases and J lost 7, with 10 bases in between. Looked up from germline, CDR1 is MDHEN and CDR2 is SYDVKM. In DNA form, the CDR3 reads TGTGCCAGCAGTTCCAACGGTATTGAAGCTTTCTTT. Translation gives CASSSNGIEAFF. The full variable domain, its missing parts supplied by reference TRBV28 and TRBJ1-1, is DVKVTQSSRYLVKRTGEKVFLECVQDMDHENMFWYRQDPGLGLRLIYFSYDVKMKEKGDIPEGYSVSREKKERFSLILESASTNQTSMYLCASSSNGIEAFFGQGTRLTVV.

This clonotype has at least ten counts. The chain carries TRBV12-3 or TRBV12-4 and TRBJ2-5; TRBD1 might be the D (6 bases). V was shortened by 2 bases and J by 2 bases, with 12 bases between the two germline ends. The CDR3 totals 15 residues. Here the CDR3 DNA reads TGTGCCAGCAGTTTATTTGGCAGGGGACAAGAGACCCAGTACTTC. It yields the protein CASSLFGRGQETQYF.

Many counts were recorded for this clonotype. This chain links TRBV5-1 with TRBJ1-2, with 7 bases that match TRBD1. Germline CDR1 reads SGHRS; CDR2 reads YFSETQ. Unmatched junction bases numbered 8, after V lost 4 bases and J lost 5 bases. The CDR3 totals 14 residues. The DNA of the CDR3 is TGCGCCAGCAGCATTACAGGGGACGTTTATGGCTACACCTTC. Translation gives CASSITGDVYGYTF.